The sequence of this T cell receptor beta chain was determined in a study of shared clonotypes between healthy human individuals. The study, taken as a whole, reports: Few donors limited the genetic and exposure-history diversity represented.

Comments on this clone: What it binds is unknown.

The germline V gene encodes CDR1 ENHRY and CDR2 SYGVKD. Between the trimmed V and J ends, which lost 10 bases and 3 bases, there was a span of 19 bases. CDR3 length: 14 amino acids. Free of recent acute infections or vaccinations, the donors were healthy HIV-negative adults. Deep-level assay runs were performed. PBMC DNA, left unsorted, was sequenced on ten immunoSEQ deep assay plates. The protocol was immunoSEQ multiplex PCR, while the TCRdb copy is restricted to in-frame clones and leaves out a portion. The sample holds roughly 500,000 clones, 60% to 85% seen once. The sample consisted of PBMCs. The clonotype originates from a woman aged 40 to 49 in good health. Some clones in this sample may be carry-over from other donors' samples. The chain employs TRBV10-3 and TRBJ2-7, with D perhaps TRBD1 (6 bases). DNA of the CDR3: TGTGCCACCGAACGGGACACCGGCCTCTACGAGCAGTACTTC. Translated, it gives CATERDTGLYEQYF.